One sample yielded the 16 T cell receptor beta chains listed below, sequenced in a study of shared clonotypes between healthy human individuals. The naive CD8 population came from CD45RO-negative cells selected for CCR7, without terminally differentiated effector memory CD45RA+ cells. Using immunoSEQ multiplex PCR, the repertoire was profiled, and TCRdb retains in-frame clones only, with some absent. The sample carries around 2,000,000 clones, about 95% recorded once. Input material: naive CD8+ T cells sorted from blood. The receptors were sampled from a man between 18 and 35 years old in good health.

This sequence joins TRBV27 and TRBJ2-1; possibly TRBD1 for D (5 bases). The CDR3 extends over 13 amino acids. The V end lost 0 bases, the J end lost 9 bases, and 9 bases lay between the germline ends. Germline CDR1 and CDR2: MNHEY and SMNVEV (reference sequence). CDR3 bases: TGTGCCAGCAGTTTATCGTGGGGCACTGAGCAGTTCTTC. It encodes CASSLSWGTEQFF.

V gene TRBV7-9 combines with J gene TRBJ1-1; 7 nucleotides match TRBD1. CDR3 size: 14 residues. V was clipped by 4 bases and J by 2 bases; unmatched bases: 4. Germline V CDR1 and CDR2: SEHNR, FQNEAQ (reference sequence). This CDR3 reads CASSWTGSNTEAFF. CDR3 in DNA: TGTGCCAGCAGCTGGACAGGTAGTAACACTGAAGCTTTCTTT.

The chain combines TRBV30 with TRBJ1-1; D gene unclear. The CDR3 runs 14 residues. Germline assignment: CDR1 GTSNPN and CDR2 SVGIG (reference sequence). V was clipped by 0 bases and J by 1 base, with 9 bases between them. The CDR3 protein is CAWSVQTSNTEAFF. The CDR3 DNA is TGTGCCTGGAGTGTACAAACTTCGAACACTGAAGCTTTCTTT.

J is TRBJ2-7 and V is TRBV7-9, with D perhaps given as TRBD1 or TRBD2 (7 bases each). V lost 5 bases and J 5 bases, leaving 19 bases between the germline ends. Looked up from germline, CDR1 is SEHNR and CDR2 is FQNEAQ (reference sequence). The CDR3 is 15 amino acids. This chain's CDR3 is CASSPGGEGVDEQYF. Written as DNA, the CDR3 is TGTGCCAGCAGCCCAGGGGGGGAAGGGGTGGACGAGCAGTACTTC.

Concerning this clone: The sample carries other DNA sequences with the same CDR3. This rearrangement joins TRBV6-1 to TRBJ2-7; D may be TRBD1 (5 bases). V lost 1 base and J 3 bases, leaving 13 bases between the germline ends. This CDR3 has 15 residues. Germline V gene sequence: CDR1 MNHNS, CDR2 SASEGT. The CDR3 DNA reads as TGTGCCAGCAGTGAAGGTCAGGGCACGGGCTACGAGCAGTACTTC. The encoded protein is CASSEGQGTGYEQYF.

V gene TRBV11-2 combines with J gene TRBJ2-3, with D unresolved. The CDR3 has 16 amino acids. Germline values: CDR1 SGHAT, CDR2 FQNNGV. V lost 1 base, J lost 3 bases, and 14 bases lay in between. The CDR3 protein is CASSLGRHAVTDTQYF. CDR3 DNA: TGTGCCAGCAGCTTAGGTCGGCACGCTGTAACAGATACGCAGTATTTT.

This chain links TRBV30 with TRBJ2-7, with 7 bases lining up with TRBD1. Germline trimming cut 0 bases from V and 5 bases from J; bases unmatched to any gene: 7. The CDR3 is made up of 14 amino acids. Germline V gene data show CDR1 as GTSNPN and CDR2 as SVGIG (reference sequence). The CDR3 spells CAWSVDTGVHEQYF. The CDR3 nucleotides read TGTGCCTGGAGTGTAGACACAGGGGTCCACGAGCAGTACTTC.

This sequence joins TRBV6-5 and TRBJ1-2; D unclear. The CDR3 has 15 amino acids. CDR1 is MNHEY and CDR2 is SVGAGI in the germline V gene. V was cut by 6 bases and J by 3 bases, with 17 bases left in between. DNA of the CDR3: TGTGCCAGCAGGTTCCGGGTCCATCCCCACTATGGCTACACCTTC. Amino acid sequence: CASRFRVHPHYGYTF.

This chain links TRBV11-1 with TRBJ1-4; TRBD1 agrees at 8 bases. The CDR3 runs to 16 residues. Germline V lookup: CDR1 SGHAT, CDR2 FQDESV (reference sequence). J gave up 4 bases and V 5 bases, and 9 bases lay outside the gene matches. The chain's CDR3 is CASSGGTGGINEKLFF. DNA for the CDR3: TGTGCCAGCAGCGGCGGGACAGGTGGTATTAATGAAAAACTGTTTTTT. Full variable domain (missing parts from reference TRBV11-1 and TRBJ1-4): EAEVAQSPRYKITEKSQAVAFWCDPISGHATLYWYRQILGQGPELLVQFQDESVVDDSQLPKDRFSAERLKGVDSTLKIQPAELGDSAMYLCASSGGTGGINEKLFFGSGTQLSVL.

This chain uses TRBV10-1 with TRBJ2-7; D is uncertain. CDR1 is WNHNN, CDR2 SYGVQD, per germline (reference sequence). The CDR3 sequence is 12 residues long. V was clipped by 6 bases and J by 1 base, with 7 bases between them. CDR3 protein: CASSDGSYEQYF. CDR3 in DNA: TGCGCCAGCAGCGACGGGTCCTACGAGCAGTACTTC.

Turning to this clone: Other DNA sequences in this sample translate to the same CDR3. The chain carries TRBV7-9 and TRBJ2-7; D uncertain. This CDR3 is built from 13 residues. V shed 1 base and J shed 3 bases, with 7 bases lying between them. Germline V gives CDR1 SEHNR, CDR2 FQNEAQ (reference sequence). In nucleotides, the CDR3 is TGTGCCAGCAGCTTAGATGGTAGCTACGAGCAGTACTTC. Protein product: CASSLDGSYEQYF.

The V and J genes are TRBV27 and TRBJ2-1; possible D gene TRBD1, 5 bases. Trimming cost V 3 bases and J 5 bases, with 17 bases left between them. Germline V gene lookup returns CDR1 MNHEY and CDR2 SMNVEV (reference sequence). CDR3 length: 16 residues. CDR3 in amino acids: CASSFLDLGADNEQFF. CDR3 bases: TGTGCCAGCAGTTTCCTAGACCTAGGGGCAGACAATGAGCAGTTCTTC.

DNA for the CDR3: TGTGCCAGCAGCTTAGAGGGACAGGGCGCCTACGAGCAGTACTTC. Residues: CASSLEGQGAYEQYF. This sequence joins TRBV7-2 and TRBJ2-7; 9 bases agree with TRBD1. CDR1 is SGHTA, CDR2 FQGNSA, per germline. The CDR3 length is 15 residues. The trim removed 1 base at V and 2 bases at J, leaving 3 bases unmatched. Full variable domain (outside the CDR3, taken from reference TRBV7-2 and TRBJ2-7): GAGVSQSPSNKVTEKGKDVELRCDPISGHTALYWYRQSLGQGLEFLIYFQGNSAPDKSGLPSDRFSAERTGGSVSTLTIQRTQQEDSAVYLCASSLEGQGAYEQYFGPGTRLTVT.

The rearrangement links TRBV9 to TRBJ1-1; weak D call: TRBD1 (5 bases). Between the trimmed V and J ends, which lost 3 bases and 2 bases, there was a span of 11 bases. The CDR3 sequence is 14 residues long. CDR1 SGDLS and CDR2 YYNGEE come from the germline V gene. The DNA for the CDR3 is TGTGCCAGCAGCGAGCGGGGGGTAAACACTGAAGCTTTCTTT. This sequence encodes CASSERGVNTEAFF.

This chain uses TRBV5-1 with TRBJ2-5; 11 bases are a match to TRBD2. J was trimmed by 4 bases and V by 2 bases; bases with no gene match: 7. Germline CDR1 SGHRS, CDR2 YFSETQ. The CDR3 consists of 16 residues. CDR3: CASSFFSGGAGETQYF. CDR3 nucleotides: TGCGCCAGCAGCTTTTTTAGCGGGGGGGCCGGAGAGACCCAGTACTTC.

This chain joins TRBV7-9 and TRBJ2-6, with 10 bases aligning to TRBD1. The V and J ends lost 3 bases and 4 bases, in that order; junction bases with no gene match: 6. CDR3 length: 17 amino acids. Germline V gene sequence: CDR1 SEHNR, CDR2 FQNEAQ (reference sequence). The CDR3 spells CASSLADRGLGANVLTF. The CDR3 coding sequence is TGTGCCAGCAGCTTGGCGGACAGGGGGTTAGGGGCCAACGTCCTGACTTTC.